These 23 T cell receptor beta chains were all obtained from the same sample, sequenced in a study of blood T cell repertoires in COVID-19. Assay used: immunoSEQ multiplex PCR; TCRdb lists only in-frame clones, some missing. The sample consists of about 280,000 clones, 88% of them appearing once. Sequencing used PBMCs or T cells enriched from blood (not recorded which). These receptors originate from a woman in her twenties or thirties who had recovered from COVID-19.

The chain recombines TRBV14 with TRBJ1-2, with D maybe TRBD1 (5 bases). Per germline, CDR1 SGHDN and CDR2 FVKESK. The V and J ends lost 4 bases and 0 bases respectively, with 6 bases between them. The CDR3 is made up of 13 amino acids. The CDR3: CASSPGANYGYTF. The CDR3 DNA is TGTGCCAGCAGCCCGGGGGCTAACTATGGCTACACCTTC. The full variable domain, with the rest looked up from reference TRBV14 and TRBJ1-2, is EAGVTQFPSHSVIEKGQTVTLRCDPISGHDNLYWYRRVMGKEIKFLLHFVKESKQDESGMPNNRFLAERTGGTYSTLKVQPAELEDSGVYFCASSPGANYGYTFGSGTRLTVV.

The rearrangement joins TRBV6-1 to TRBJ2-7; maybe TRBD1 (6 bases). The CDR3 has 13 amino acids. V was clipped by 3 bases and J by 4 bases, with 10 bases between them. The germline gives CDR1 MNHNS, CDR2 SASEGT. For the CDR3, the DNA is TGTGCCAGCAGTGATGGGACACAATACGAGCAGTACTTC. This encodes CASSDGTQYEQYF.

This sequence joins TRBV28 and TRBJ2-5, with D maybe TRBD1 (5 bases). V lost 3 bases and J lost 4, with 9 bases in between. The CDR3 covers 13 residues. CDR1 is MDHEN and CDR2 is SYDVKM in the germline V gene. The CDR3 nucleotides read TGTGCCAGCAGTTTTGTGGGGCCAGAGACCCAGTACTTC. Amino acid sequence: CASSFVGPETQYF.

The V gene is TRBV4-3, the J gene TRBJ1-3; D uncertain. The CDR3 has 13 amino acids. V lost 0 bases to trimming and J lost 9 bases, with 9 bases between them. Germline V gives CDR1 LGHNA, CDR2 YSLEER. The CDR3 sequence is CASSQERGSTIYF. The CDR3 DNA sequence: TGCGCCAGCAGCCAAGAACGCGGTAGCACCATATATTTT.

This chain joins TRBV10-1 and TRBJ2-5, with TRBD2 identical over 9 bases. Germline CDR1 WNHNN, CDR2 SYGVQD (reference sequence). CDR3 size: 15 residues. The junction had 9 bases not matched to a gene; V was cut back by 6 bases and J by 4 bases. CDR3 loop: CASSAGTSFPETQYF. Written as DNA, the CDR3 is TGCGCCAGCAGCGCCGGGACTAGCTTTCCAGAGACCCAGTACTTC.

This clone was observed a handful of times. The J gene is TRBJ2-7, the V gene TRBV4-1; TRBD2 is a possible D gene (6 bases). The CDR3 consists of 13 residues. CDR1 is MGHRA and CDR2 is YSYEKL in the germline V gene. Trimming cost V 6 bases and J 7 bases, with 16 bases left between them. The CDR3 sequence: CASRLASFGEQYF. The CDR3 DNA reads as TGCGCCAGCAGGCTAGCGTCCTTCGGAGAGCAGTACTTC.

The chain carries TRBV5-1 and TRBJ1-1; D uncertain. Germline loops: CDR1 SGHRS, CDR2 YFSETQ. The length of the CDR3 is 17 residues. V was trimmed by 0 bases and J by 0 bases, leaving 15 bases between them. CDR3 in amino acids: CASSLGGKIGMNTEAFF. The CDR3 nucleotides are TGCGCCAGCAGCTTGGGCGGTAAGATCGGTATGAACACTGAAGCTTTCTTT.

This chain connects TRBV2 to TRBJ2-1, with 8 bases matching TRBD2. The CDR3 loop spans 14 amino acids. Germline CDR1 is SNHLY and CDR2 is FYNNEI. The V gene end was trimmed by 6 bases and the J gene end by 5 bases; junction bases not matched to a gene: 6. In nucleotides, the CDR3 is TGTGCCAGCAGGGCGACTAGCGTAGACAATGAGCAGTTCTTC. It codes for CASRATSVDNEQFF.

The chain couples TRBV15 to TRBJ1-2, with D hard to call. Germline V gene lookup returns CDR1 LNHNV and CDR2 YYDKDF (reference sequence). Trimming took off 0 bases at V and 4 bases at J, with 12 bases between the two ends. This CDR3 region has 15 residues. The CDR3 reads CATSRDAEPLYGYTF. DNA for the CDR3: TGTGCCACCAGCAGAGATGCGGAACCCCTCTATGGCTACACCTTC.

The gene calls are TRBV6-5 and TRBJ2-3, with 10 nucleotides matching TRBD1. This CDR3 is built from 13 residues. The V gene end was trimmed by 5 bases and the J gene end by 7 bases; junction bases not matched to a gene: 3. Per germline, CDR1 MNHEY and CDR2 SVGAGI. The CDR3 loop reads CASSRDRGNTQYF. DNA of the CDR3: TGTGCCAGCAGTAGGGACAGGGGAAATACGCAGTATTTT.

The V call is TRBV2, the J call TRBJ1-1; a weak D match, TRBD1 (6 bases). CDR3 length: 14 residues. Germline values: CDR1 SNHLY, CDR2 FYNNEI. The V end lost 3 bases, the J end lost 1 base, and 9 bases lay between the germline ends. In DNA, the CDR3 is TGTGCCAGCAGTGATAGGGGGAAGAACACTGAAGCTTTCTTT. Encoded protein: CASSDRGKNTEAFF.

The chain carries TRBV4-1 and TRBJ2-3; 12 nucleotides match TRBD2. V lost 0 bases, J lost 5 bases, and 9 bases stayed unmatched. This CDR3 contains 18 residues. The germline V gene encodes CDR1 MGHRA and CDR2 YSYEKL. CDR3 region: CASSQDRLAGGPVDTQYF. CDR3 bases: TGCGCCAGCAGCCAAGATCGGCTAGCGGGAGGGCCGGTAGATACGCAGTATTTT.

This clone was recorded once. The chain employs TRBV5-1 and TRBJ2-7; tentatively, D is TRBD2 (5 bases). The CDR3 is 15 amino acids. From germline, CDR1 is SGHRS and CDR2 YFSETQ. The ends were cut back, 1 base at V and 2 bases at J, with 13 bases in the middle. CDR3 region: CASSLYPRETYEQYF. The CDR3 DNA follows: TGCGCCAGCAGCTTGTACCCTAGGGAGACCTACGAGCAGTACTTC. The full variable domain, completed using reference TRBV5-1 and TRBJ2-7, is KAGVTQTPRYLIKTRGQQVTLSCSPISGHRSVSWYQQTPGQGLQFLFEYFSETQRNKGNFPGRFSGRQFSNSRSEMNVSTLELGDSALYLCASSLYPRETYEQYFGPGTRLTVT.

The chain uses TRBV28 and TRBJ2-3, with a weak D call TRBD2 (5 bases). This CDR3 is 15 amino acids long. V was clipped by 5 bases and J by 0 bases, with 12 bases between them. Germline CDR1 is MDHEN and CDR2 is SYDVKM. The CDR3 DNA sequence: TGTGCCAGCAGTCAAGGGTGGACTAGCACAGATACGCAGTATTTT. It specifies CASSQGWTSTDTQYF.

The CDR3, as DNA: TGTGCCAGCACCCCCTGGGCCCCTAACTATGGCTACACCTTC. Its protein product is CASTPWAPNYGYTF. This chain links TRBV6-2 or TRBV6-3 with TRBJ1-2, with D unclear. V lost 7 bases to trimming and J lost 0 bases, with 12 bases between them. The length of the CDR3 is 14 residues. The germline V gene encodes CDR1 MNHEY and CDR2 SVGEGT.

This chain links TRBV18 with TRBJ2-3; TRBD2 matches at 8 bases. The J segment lost 0 bases and the V segment lost 1 base, leaving 6 bases of the junction unmatched. This CDR3 contains 17 residues. Germline V lookup: CDR1 KGHSH, CDR2 LQKENI. The CDR3 nucleotides read TGTGCCAGCTCACCACTCCCAGCGGGGGTGAGCACAGATACGCAGTATTTT. Translating it yields CASSPLPAGVSTDTQYF.

The chain joins TRBV5-1 to TRBJ1-5, with a possible D match to TRBD1 (5 bases). V was trimmed by 2 bases and J by 0 bases, leaving 12 bases between them. Germline values: CDR1 SGHRS, CDR2 YFSETQ. This CDR3 is built from 16 residues. The CDR3 reads CASSFPNRPSNQPQHF. CDR3 DNA sequence: TGCGCCAGCAGCTTCCCGAACAGGCCTAGCAATCAGCCCCAGCATTTT.

The J gene is TRBJ2-2, the V gene TRBV10-1; D is perhaps TRBD1 (5 bases). The V gene's germline CDR1 is WNHNN and CDR2 SYGVQD (reference sequence). V was trimmed by 2 bases and J by 0 bases, leaving 13 bases between them. This CDR3 is 17 amino acids long. CDR3 region: CASSEATASANTGELFF. The CDR3 nucleotides are TGCGCCAGCAGTGAGGCGACAGCCAGCGCGAACACCGGGGAGCTGTTTTTT.

Of note for this clone: Mismatch with germline at one junction end may stem from a read error. The gene calls are TRBV7-9 and TRBJ1-2; 11 bases are a match to TRBD1. This CDR3 contains 11 residues. Germline V gives CDR1 SEHNR, CDR2 FQNEAQ (reference sequence). CDR3 nucleotide sequence: TGTGCCTGCAGGACAGGGGGCGCAGAAACCTTC. This translates into CACRTGGAETF.

The CDR3: CASCVRGGGTEAFF. In nucleotides, the CDR3 is TGTGCCAGCTGCGTTCGGGGCGGAGGGACTGAAGCTTTCTTT. The chain has TRBV28 and TRBJ1-1, with D perhaps matching TRBD1 (5 bases). V lost 8 bases and J lost 5, with 18 bases in between. The CDR3 runs 14 residues. Germline CDR1 MDHEN, CDR2 SYDVKM.

The chain uses TRBV27 and TRBJ1-1; weak D call: TRBD1 (5 bases). The CDR3 loop spans 16 amino acids. Trimming removed 6 bases from V and 2 bases from J, with 19 bases in between. Germline V gene sequence: CDR1 MNHEY, CDR2 SMNVEV (reference sequence). The CDR3 DNA reads as TGTGCCAGCAGCCTTTTCCTCGGTAGGGGAAACACTGAAGCTTTCTTT. It is translated as CASSLFLGRGNTEAFF.

This clone appeared a single time. The genes are TRBV2 and TRBJ1-4; 9 positions agree with TRBD1. There are 16 residues in the CDR3. CDR1 SNHLY and CDR2 FYNNEI come from the germline V gene. The ends lost 0 bases at V and 4 bases at J; junction bases unmatched: 3. The CDR3 region has the DNA TGTGCCAGCAGTGAAGCGTTGGGACAGGGTAATGAAAAACTGTTTTTT. Translating gives CASSEALGQGNEKLFF. The whole variable domain, filled in from reference TRBV2 and TRBJ1-4, reads EPEVTQTPSHQVTQMGQEVILRCVPISNHLYFYWYRQILGQKVEFLVSFYNNEISEKSEIFDDQFSVERPDGSNFTLKIRSTKLEDSAMYFCASSEALGQGNEKLFFGSGTQLSVL.

This chain joins TRBV30 and TRBJ1-4; D might be TRBD1 (6 bases). The germline CDR1 and CDR2 sequences are GTSNPN and SVGIG (reference sequence). The CDR3 length is 16 residues. V lost 7 bases to trimming and J lost 0 bases, with 18 bases between them. The CDR3: CASRLGGQATNEKLFF. The CDR3 nucleotides read TGTGCCTCGAGGCTGGGGGGGCAGGCAACTAATGAAAAACTGTTTTTT.